The 28 T cell receptor beta chains reported below all come from one sample, sequenced in a study of blood T cell repertoires in COVID-19. Sequencing was performed with immunoSEQ multiplex PCR; in TCRdb, only in-frame clones are kept and a portion is missing. The table shows fewer than 200,000 clones, with 84% occurring only once. Specimen: PBMCs or T cells enriched from blood (not recorded which). The receptors originated from a woman aged 30 to 39 who had been exposed to COVID-19.

The gene calls are TRBV27 and TRBJ2-7; D is uncertain. Trimming removed 2 bases at V and 0 bases at J, with 8 bases between. Germline-derived CDR1 and CDR2 are MNHEY and SMNVEV (reference sequence). This CDR3 is built from 14 residues. This CDR3 reads CASSLGPDSYEQYF. CDR3 coding DNA: TGTGCCAGCAGTTTAGGGCCCGACTCCTACGAGCAGTACTTC.

The rearrangement joins TRBV5-1 to TRBJ2-1; 10 nucleotides match TRBD2. Per germline, CDR1 SGHRS and CDR2 YFSETQ. The CDR3 is 16 residues long. Trimming took 0 bases from V and 7 from J; bases not matched to a gene: 7. The CDR3 coding sequence is TGCGCCAGCAGCTTGGATCGAGCGGGGGGGCTTAATGAGCAGTTCTTC. It yields the protein CASSLDRAGGLNEQFF.

The chain couples TRBV23-1 to TRBJ1-6, with 7 nucleotides matching TRBD1. TRBV23-1 is an ORF, with its function uncertain. The CDR3 consists of 18 residues. V shed 0 bases, J shed 2 bases, and the junction held 7 bases outside the gene matches. CDR3 in amino acids: CASSQSTNGTAYNSPLHF. The CDR3 DNA sequence: TGCGCCAGCAGTCAATCTACCAATGGGACAGCCTATAATTCACCCCTCCACTTT.

This chain joins TRBV6-9 and TRBJ2-4, with a weak D call TRBD1 (6 bases). The length of the CDR3 is 20 residues. The V end lost 5 bases, the J end lost 3 bases, and 29 bases lay between the germline ends. Looked up from germline, CDR1 is MNHGY and CDR2 is SVAAGI. CDR3 residues: CASSKSGQKISRIGKNIQYF. The CDR3 bases are TGTGCCAGCAGTAAGTCAGGACAGAAAATATCTAGGATCGGCAAAAACATTCAGTACTTC.

This clone was seen once. This rearrangement joins TRBV6-5 to TRBJ2-1, with D tentatively TRBD2 (5 bases). The CDR3 has 14 amino acids. Germline CDR1 and CDR2: MNHEY and SVGAGI. V was shortened by 7 bases and J by 7 bases, with 17 bases between the two germline ends. The chain's CDR3 is CASTSASMINEQFF. The CDR3 DNA reads TGTGCCAGCACCTCGGCTAGCATGATTAATGAGCAGTTCTTC.

Remarks on this clone: The same CDR3 is also encoded by other DNA sequences in this sample. The V call is TRBV7-2, the J call TRBJ2-2; D not certain. V was pared by 4 bases and J by 3 bases, with 3 bases between. The CDR3 sequence is 12 residues long. CDR1 is SGHTA, CDR2 FQGNSA, per germline. The CDR3 protein is CASSSDTGELFF. The CDR3 DNA sequence: TGTGCCAGCAGCTCAGACACCGGGGAGCTGTTTTTT. Based on the CDR3 plus reference TRBV7-2 and TRBJ2-2, the full variable domain is GAGVSQSPSNKVTEKGKDVELRCDPISGHTALYWYRQSLGQGLEFLIYFQGNSAPDKSGLPSDRFSAERTGGSVSTLTIQRTQQEDSAVYLCASSSDTGELFFGEGSRLTVL.

V is TRBV2 and J is TRBJ2-3, with D possibly being TRBD2 (6 bases). Trimming stripped 3 bases from V and 2 bases from J, with 12 bases between. Germline V CDR1 and CDR2: SNHLY, FYNNEI. This CDR3 spans 15 amino acids. Here the CDR3 DNA reads TGTGCCAGCAGTGAGCCGGGAGAAATCACAGATACGCAGTATTTT. Amino acid sequence: CASSEPGEITDTQYF.

The CDR3 reads CSVNGGAGQLTDTQYF. The CDR3 DNA is TGCAGCGTTAATGGCGGGGCAGGACAACTCACAGATACGCAGTATTTT. V and J are TRBV29-1 and TRBJ2-3; a possible D gene is TRBD2 (6 bases). Germline V gene lookup returns CDR1 SQVTM and CDR2 ANQGSEA. The ends were cut back, 5 bases at V and 2 bases at J, with 20 bases in the middle. This CDR3 has 16 amino acids.

The CDR3 region is CASSFGDRPNTGELFF. DNA of the CDR3: TGTGCCAGCAGTTTTGGTGACAGACCGAACACCGGGGAGCTGTTTTTT. V and J are TRBV27 and TRBJ2-2, with D possibly being TRBD1 (5 bases). This CDR3 has 16 residues. Per the germline V gene, CDR1 is MNHEY and CDR2 is SMNVEV (reference sequence). V was trimmed by 3 bases and J by 0 bases, leaving 11 bases between them.

This clone was detected a few times. V gene TRBV29-1 combines with J gene TRBJ1-1; 7 nucleotides agree with TRBD1. This CDR3 comprises 11 residues. Losses at the gene ends were 4 bases for V and 11 bases for J; bases not matched to a gene: 7. Germline V CDR1 and CDR2: SQVTM, ANQGSEA. The CDR3 protein is CSVADRTAAFF. Written as DNA, the CDR3 is TGCAGCGTTGCGGACAGGACGGCGGCTTTCTTT.

The chain employs TRBV18 and TRBJ1-1, with D unresolved. The CDR3 has 14 residues. V was cut by 5 bases and J by 1 base, with 11 bases left in between. Germline assignment: CDR1 KGHSH and CDR2 LQKENI. Written as DNA, the CDR3 is TGTGCCAGCTCATCGAACCCCAGGAACACTGAAGCTTTCTTT. The encoded protein is CASSSNPRNTEAFF. Filled out from reference TRBV18 and TRBJ1-1, the complete variable domain reads NAGVMQNPRHLVRRRGQEARLRCSPMKGHSHVYWYRQLPEEGLKFMVYLQKENIIDESGMPKERFSAEFPKEGPSILRIQQVVRGDSAAYFCASSSNPRNTEAFFGQGTRLTVV.

This chain links TRBV11-2 with TRBJ1-6; 10 bases align to TRBD1. The V gene end was trimmed by 2 bases and the J gene end by 5 bases; junction bases not matched to a gene: 3. The CDR3 totals 16 residues. Per the germline V gene, CDR1 is SGHAT and CDR2 is FQNNGV. The chain's CDR3 is CASSLRTGGNNSPLHF. Written as DNA, the CDR3 is TGTGCCAGCAGCTTAAGGACAGGGGGAAATAATTCACCCCTCCACTTT.

The V gene is TRBV6-1, the J gene TRBJ2-7; possible D gene TRBD1, 6 bases. The CDR3 spans 16 residues. In germline, CDR1 is MNHNS, CDR2 SASEGT. V was clipped by 4 bases and J by 1 base, with 17 bases between them. The CDR3 loop is CASSGGRGQFSYEQYF. CDR3 in DNA: TGTGCCAGCAGTGGGGGAAGAGGACAGTTTTCCTACGAGCAGTACTTC.

The chain uses TRBV19 and TRBJ2-1, with 7 bases fitting TRBD2. Germline CDR1 reads LNHDA; CDR2 reads SQIVND (reference sequence). The CDR3 sequence is 15 residues long. V dropped 3 bases and J dropped 3; count of bases not matched to a gene: 5. The CDR3 region is CASSIEQRGYNEQFF. The CDR3 DNA follows: TGTGCCAGTAGTATCGAACAGCGGGGCTACAATGAGCAGTTCTTC.

This clone was observed a single time. The chain carries TRBV4-3 and TRBJ1-2, with D possibly matching TRBD1 (6 bases). Germline CDR1 reads LGHNA; CDR2 reads YSLEER. This CDR3 spans 14 amino acids. Trimming took off 5 bases at V and 3 bases at J, with 13 bases between the two ends. In nucleotides, the CDR3 is TGCGCCAGCAGCGCCCGGGACACTTACTATGGCTACACCTTC. Protein product: CASSARDTYYGYTF.

V and J are TRBV27 and TRBJ2-1; D is perhaps TRBD1 (5 bases). The CDR3 loop spans 16 amino acids. V was clipped by 3 bases and J by 3 bases, with 15 bases between them. Germline V gene data show CDR1 as MNHEY and CDR2 as SMNVEV (reference sequence). CDR3 protein: CASSFRDRGSYNEQFF. In DNA, the CDR3 is TGTGCCAGCAGTTTCCGCGACAGAGGAAGCTACAATGAGCAGTTCTTC.

V gene TRBV14 combines with J gene TRBJ2-3, with TRBD1 matching 7 bases. Germline trimming cut 5 bases from V and 0 bases from J; bases unmatched to any gene: 8. Germline V CDR1 and CDR2: SGHDN, FVKESK. The CDR3 is 16 residues long. Here the CDR3 reads CASSKPGTASTDTQYF. As DNA, the CDR3 is TGTGCCAGCAGCAAGCCCGGGACAGCTAGCACAGATACGCAGTATTTT.

The J gene is TRBJ1-2, the V gene TRBV7-3; no clear D gene. V was pared by 5 bases and J by 5 bases, with 15 bases between. The CDR3 sequence is 14 residues long. From germline, CDR1 is SGHTA and CDR2 FQGTGA. In DNA form, the CDR3 reads TGTGCCAGCAGCGACTCCGATGCGGGGTATGGCTACACCTTC. This codes for CASSDSDAGYGYTF.

The chain is built from TRBV7-3 and TRBJ2-3; D gene uncertain. The CDR3 covers 14 residues. Germline V gene lookup returns CDR1 SGHTA and CDR2 FQGTGA. V was shortened by 2 bases and J by 4 bases, with 10 bases between the two germline ends. CDR3 loop: CASSLERDADTQYF. The DNA of the CDR3 is TGTGCCAGCAGCTTAGAGCGAGACGCAGATACGCAGTATTTT.

This chain links TRBV2 with TRBJ1-2; D might be TRBD1 (6 bases). The CDR3 loop spans 13 amino acids. Trimming pared 6 bases from V and 2 bases from J, leaving 10 bases between. The germline gives CDR1 SNHLY, CDR2 FYNNEI. In DNA, the CDR3 is TGTGCCAGCAGACTCCAGGGGAACTATGGCTACACCTTC. Protein sequence: CASRLQGNYGYTF.

V is TRBV9 and J is TRBJ1-4, with D hard to call. Germline CDR1 reads SGDLS; CDR2 reads YYNGEE. The CDR3 is 12 residues long. V dropped 7 bases and J dropped 5 bases, with 9 bases sitting between them. CDR3 amino acids: CASGNANEKLFF. Here the CDR3 DNA reads TGTGCCAGCGGTAACGCGAATGAAAAACTGTTTTTT.

The V call is TRBV4-2, the J call TRBJ2-3; D gene unclear. CDR1 and CDR2 from the germline V gene are LGHNA and YNFKEQ. This CDR3 is built from 16 residues. Trimming pared 4 bases from V and 0 bases from J, leaving 14 bases between. This chain's CDR3 is CASSRDADKSTDTQYF. CDR3 DNA: TGTGCCAGCAGCCGCGACGCGGATAAAAGCACAGATACGCAGTATTTT.

This clone was observed a single time. The chain links TRBV4-1 to TRBJ1-5, with 7 bases matching TRBD1. V gave up 4 bases and J gave up 7 bases; unmatched junction bases: 4. CDR1 and CDR2 from the germline V gene are MGHRA and YSYEKL. CDR3 length equals 13 residues. Here the CDR3 reads CASSLTDRQPQHF. CDR3 nucleotide sequence: TGCGCCAGCAGCCTCACGGACAGGCAGCCCCAGCATTTT.

In DNA form, the CDR3 reads TGTGCCAGCAGCTTAGAGGGGGCTAACTACAATGAGCAGTTCTTC. Protein product: CASSLEGANYNEQFF. J is TRBJ2-1 and V is TRBV7-2; TRBD1 aligns across 7 bases. Trimming removed 1 base from V and 3 bases from J; junction bases left unmatched: 3. This CDR3 contains 15 residues. CDR1 SGHTA and CDR2 FQGNSA come from the germline V gene.

This rearrangement joins TRBV6-4 to TRBJ2-1; 13 bases line up with TRBD2. Losses at the gene ends were 6 bases for V and 7 bases for J; bases not matched to a gene: 6. Germline assignment: CDR1 MRHNA and CDR2 SNTAGT. The CDR3 covers 15 residues. In DNA form, the CDR3 reads TGTGCCAGCAGCGAACTAGCGGGGGGGCAGAATGAGCAGTTCTTC. It codes for CASSELAGGQNEQFF.

CDR3 sequence: CATSRGDILYEQFF. The DNA for the CDR3 is TGTGCCACCAGCAGAGGGGACATTCTTTATGAGCAGTTCTTC. This chain links TRBV15 with TRBJ2-1; possible D gene TRBD1, 6 bases. The ends were cut back, 1 base at V and 8 bases at J, with 12 bases in the middle. The V gene's germline CDR1 is LNHNV and CDR2 YYDKDF (reference sequence). This CDR3 has 14 residues. The entire variable domain, with the rest obtained from reference TRBV15 and TRBJ2-1, is as follows: DAMVIQNPRYQVTQFGKPVTLSCSQTLNHNVMYWYQQKSSQAPKLLFHYYDKDFNNEADTPDNFQSRRPNTSFCFLDIRSPGLGDTAMYLCATSRGDILYEQFFGPGTRLTVL.

In DNA form, the CDR3 reads TGTGCCAGCAGCCAAGTTGTCGTCAGGGGTGTCGATGGGAACACTGAAGCTTTCTTT. Amino acids: CASSQVVVRGVDGNTEAFF. The rearrangement joins TRBV3-1 (or the pseudogene TRBV3-2) to TRBJ1-1, with a tentative D call TRBD1 (6 bases). This CDR3 spans 19 amino acids. V lost 1 base to trimming and J lost 1 base, with 22 bases between them. The germline V gene encodes CDR1 LGHDT and CDR2 YNNKEL (reference sequence).

This rearrangement joins TRBV5-1 to TRBJ1-4; TRBD1 might be the D (6 bases). The CDR3 has 15 residues. V was pared by 7 bases and J by 7 bases, with 20 bases between. The germline V gene has CDR1 SGHRS and CDR2 YFSETQ. CDR3: CASAQLGTLGEKLFF. DNA for the CDR3: TGCGCCAGCGCCCAACTCGGGACACTAGGTGAAAAACTGTTTTTT.